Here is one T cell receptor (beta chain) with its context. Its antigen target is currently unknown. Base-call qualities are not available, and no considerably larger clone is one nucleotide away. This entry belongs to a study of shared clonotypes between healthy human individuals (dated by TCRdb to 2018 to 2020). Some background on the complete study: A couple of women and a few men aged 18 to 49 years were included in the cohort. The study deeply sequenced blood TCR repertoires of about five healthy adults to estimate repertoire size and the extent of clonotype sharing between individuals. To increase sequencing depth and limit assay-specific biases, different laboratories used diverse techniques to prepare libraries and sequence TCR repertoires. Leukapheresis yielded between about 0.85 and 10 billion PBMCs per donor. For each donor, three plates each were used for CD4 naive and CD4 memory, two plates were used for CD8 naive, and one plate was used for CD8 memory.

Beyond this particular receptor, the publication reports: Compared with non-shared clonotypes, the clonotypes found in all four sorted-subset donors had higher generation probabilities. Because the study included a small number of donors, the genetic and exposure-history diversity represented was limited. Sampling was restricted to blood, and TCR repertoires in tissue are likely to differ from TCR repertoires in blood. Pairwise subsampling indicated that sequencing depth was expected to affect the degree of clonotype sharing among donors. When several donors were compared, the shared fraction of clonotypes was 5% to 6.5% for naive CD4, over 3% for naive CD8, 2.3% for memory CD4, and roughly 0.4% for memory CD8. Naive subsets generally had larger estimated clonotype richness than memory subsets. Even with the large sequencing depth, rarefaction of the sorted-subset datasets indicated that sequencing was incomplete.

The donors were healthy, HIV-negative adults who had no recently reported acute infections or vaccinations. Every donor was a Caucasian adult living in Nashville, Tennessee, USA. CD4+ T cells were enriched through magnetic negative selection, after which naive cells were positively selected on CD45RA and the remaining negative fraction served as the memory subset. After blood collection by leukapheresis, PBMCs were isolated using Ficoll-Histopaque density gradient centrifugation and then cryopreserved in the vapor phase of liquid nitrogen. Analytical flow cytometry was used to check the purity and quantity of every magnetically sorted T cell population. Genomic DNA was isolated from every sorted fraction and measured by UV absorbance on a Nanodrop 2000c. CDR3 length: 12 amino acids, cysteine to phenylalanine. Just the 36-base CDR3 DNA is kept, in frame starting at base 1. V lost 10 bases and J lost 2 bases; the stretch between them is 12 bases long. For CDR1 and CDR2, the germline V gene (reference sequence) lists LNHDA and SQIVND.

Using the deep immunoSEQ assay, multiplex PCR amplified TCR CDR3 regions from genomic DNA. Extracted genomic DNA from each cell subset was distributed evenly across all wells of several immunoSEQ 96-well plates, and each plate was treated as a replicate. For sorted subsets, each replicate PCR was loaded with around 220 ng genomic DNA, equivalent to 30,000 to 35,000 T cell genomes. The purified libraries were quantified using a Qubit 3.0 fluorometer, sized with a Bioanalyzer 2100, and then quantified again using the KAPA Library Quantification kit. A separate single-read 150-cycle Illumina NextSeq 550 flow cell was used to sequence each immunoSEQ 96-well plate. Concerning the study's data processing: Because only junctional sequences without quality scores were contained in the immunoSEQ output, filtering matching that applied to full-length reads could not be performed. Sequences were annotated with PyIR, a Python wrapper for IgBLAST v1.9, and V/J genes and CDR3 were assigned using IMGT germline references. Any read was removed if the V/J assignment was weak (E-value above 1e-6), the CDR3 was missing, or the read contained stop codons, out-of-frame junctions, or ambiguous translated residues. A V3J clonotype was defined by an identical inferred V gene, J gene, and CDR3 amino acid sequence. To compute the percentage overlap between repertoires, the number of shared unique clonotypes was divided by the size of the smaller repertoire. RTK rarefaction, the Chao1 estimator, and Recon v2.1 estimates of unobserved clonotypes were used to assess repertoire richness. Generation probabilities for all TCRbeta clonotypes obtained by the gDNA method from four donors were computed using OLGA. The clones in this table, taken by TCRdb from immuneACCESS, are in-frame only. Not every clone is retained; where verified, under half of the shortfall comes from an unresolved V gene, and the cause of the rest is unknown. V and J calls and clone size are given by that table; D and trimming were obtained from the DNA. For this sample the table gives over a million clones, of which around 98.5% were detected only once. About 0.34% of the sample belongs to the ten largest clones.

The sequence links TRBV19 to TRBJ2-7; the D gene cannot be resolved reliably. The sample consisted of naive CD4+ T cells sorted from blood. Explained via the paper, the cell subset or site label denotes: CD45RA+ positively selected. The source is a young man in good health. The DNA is TGTGCCACCCGCAGTGGAACCTACGAGCAGTACTTC. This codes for CATRSGTYEQYF.